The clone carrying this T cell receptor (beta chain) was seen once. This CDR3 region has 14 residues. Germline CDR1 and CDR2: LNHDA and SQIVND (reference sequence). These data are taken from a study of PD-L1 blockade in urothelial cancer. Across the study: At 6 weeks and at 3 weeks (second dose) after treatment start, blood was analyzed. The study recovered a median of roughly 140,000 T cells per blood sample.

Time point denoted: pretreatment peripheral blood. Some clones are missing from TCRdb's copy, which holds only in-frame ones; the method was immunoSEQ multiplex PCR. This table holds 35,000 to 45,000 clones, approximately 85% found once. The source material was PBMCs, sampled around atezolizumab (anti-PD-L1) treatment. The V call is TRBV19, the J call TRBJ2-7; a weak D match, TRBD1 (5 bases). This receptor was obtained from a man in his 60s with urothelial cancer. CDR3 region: CVSGCSRGSYEQYF. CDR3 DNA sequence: TGTGTCTCAGGCTGTAGTAGGGGCTCCTACGAGCAGTACTTC.